Following are 20 T cell receptor beta chains from one sample sequenced in a study of OX40 agonist ivuxolimab in advanced cancers. The library was obtained by the immunoSEQ multiplex PCR assay. Held by TCRdb, this immuneACCESS table contains in-frame sequences only and omits some clones. Under half of the omission traces to an unresolved V gene where checked; the cause of the rest is unknown. The sample contains some 100,000 clones, more than 75% of them found a single time. The biggest ten clones account for about 1.9% of the sample. Source: CD4+ or CD8+ T cells sorted from blood, taken in a trial of the OX40 agonist ivuxolimab. These receptors all come from an adult with an advanced solid tumor such as melanoma, head and neck, liver or kidney cancer.

In this sample, this clone turned up a few times. The chain carries TRBV5-4 and TRBJ2-2; no definite D call. This CDR3 has 15 residues. With 3 bases removed from V and 4 bases from J, the gap between germline ends came to 13 bases. CDR1 SGHNT and CDR2 YYREEE come from the germline V gene (reference sequence). The CDR3 DNA reads as TGTGCCAGCAGCTCCGAGGTGTCCCTCACCGGGGAGCTGTTTTTT. Translating it yields CASSSEVSLTGELFF.

A few counts support this clone. The chain employs TRBV7-9 and TRBJ2-1; 9 bases are shared with TRBD2. The CDR3 runs to 15 residues. The V segment lost 8 bases and the J segment 4 bases; nucleotides outside the gene matches: 9. Per germline, CDR1 SEHNR and CDR2 FQNEAQ (reference sequence). This CDR3 reads CASGAREGKYNEQFF. Written as DNA, the CDR3 is TGTGCCAGCGGGGCGCGGGAGGGGAAATACAATGAGCAGTTCTTC.

This clone turned up a few times. The V gene is TRBV19, the J gene TRBJ1-2; D gene uncertain. V lost 4 bases and J lost 7, with 16 bases in between. Germline V gene lookup returns CDR1 LNHDA and CDR2 SQIVND (reference sequence). The CDR3 spans 14 residues. CDR3 loop: CASSNRAPSLGYTF. CDR3 DNA: TGTGCCAGTAGTAACCGGGCCCCGTCCCTTGGCTACACCTTC.

The chain joins TRBV29-1 to TRBJ2-7, with TRBD1 identical over 10 bases. The V gene's germline CDR1 is SQVTM and CDR2 ANQGSEA. With 5 bases clipped from V and 6 bases from J, the junction kept 7 bases outside the gene matches. There are 13 residues in the CDR3. The CDR3 sequence: CSVTGTGVPEQYF. The CDR3 DNA sequence: TGCAGCGTTACCGGGACAGGGGTACCCGAGCAGTACTTC.

This rearrangement joins TRBV11-2 to TRBJ2-5; TRBD2 aligns across 11 bases. Germline CDR1 is SGHAT and CDR2 is FQNNGV. Trimming at V came to 5 bases and at J to 4 bases, leaving 9 bases not matched to a gene. The CDR3 covers 16 residues. CDR3 sequence reads: CASSARSGLAGETQYF. The CDR3 region has the DNA TGTGCCAGCAGCGCGAGATCAGGACTAGCGGGAGAGACCCAGTACTTC.

The sample holds one count of this clone. This chain joins TRBV5-4 and TRBJ1-2; 9 bases line up with TRBD1. CDR1 and CDR2 from the germline V gene are SGHNT and YYREEE (reference sequence). With 4 bases clipped from V and 5 bases from J, the junction kept 9 bases outside the gene matches. This CDR3 has 15 amino acids. The CDR3 spells CASSTNSGQGYGYTF. CDR3 DNA sequence: TGTGCCAGCAGCACAAACTCGGGACAGGGTTATGGCTACACCTTC. Full variable domain (remainder filled in from reference TRBV5-4 and TRBJ1-2): ETGVTQSPTHLIKTRGQQVTLRCSSQSGHNTVSWYQQALGQGPQFIFQYYREEENGRGNFPPRFSGLQFPNYSSELNVNALELDDSALYLCASSTNSGQGYGYTFGSGTRLTVV.

This clone was seen a few times. A much larger clone differs by one base, so this may be a read error. In DNA, the CDR3 is TGTGCCAGCAGCTTAGAGGTGAACACTGAAGCTTTCTTT. Amino acid sequence: CASSLEVNTEAFF. V usage is TRBV11-2 and J usage is TRBJ1-1; D gene ambiguous. Germline V gene sequence: CDR1 SGHAT, CDR2 FQNNGV. V lost 0 bases, J lost 0 bases, and 2 bases lay in between. This CDR3 is built from 13 residues.

This sequence joins TRBV5-1 and TRBJ2-5; TRBD1 matches 8 bases. Germline V CDR1 and CDR2: SGHRS, YFSETQ. CDR3 size: 14 residues. The trim removed 4 bases at V and 3 bases at J, leaving 5 bases unmatched. CDR3 sequence (DNA): TGCGCCAGCAGCCCGACAGGGGCGGAAGAGACCCAGTACTTC. This translates into CASSPTGAEETQYF.

This clone was picked up one time. J is TRBJ2-1 and V is TRBV28, with 8 bases aligning to TRBD2. Germline V CDR1 and CDR2: MDHEN, SYDVKM. The CDR3 runs to 15 residues. V gave up 6 bases and J gave up 6 bases; unmatched junction bases: 10. DNA of the CDR3: TGTGCCAGCAGCGGCGGCGCGGGAGGAATCAATGAGCAGTTCTTC. It yields the protein CASSGGAGGINEQFF.

The chain links TRBV5-1 to TRBJ2-1; 9 bases line up with TRBD1. V was clipped by 3 bases and J by 1 base; unmatched bases: 2. Germline CDR1 reads SGHRS; CDR2 reads YFSETQ. CDR3 length equals 15 residues. DNA of the CDR3: TGCGCCAGCAGCTCGGGACAGGGTTCCTACAATGAGCAGTTCTTC. As protein: CASSSGQGSYNEQFF.

This sequence joins TRBV11-2 and TRBJ2-5, with D possibly matching TRBD2 (6 bases). CDR1 is SGHAT, CDR2 FQNNGV, per germline. Trimming cost V 1 base and J 5 bases, with 8 bases left between them. This CDR3 has 13 amino acids. CDR3 in DNA: TGTGCCAGCAGCTTAGCGGGAGCGGAGACCCAGTACTTC. It codes for CASSLAGAETQYF.

The rearrangement links TRBV15 to TRBJ1-2, with D perhaps TRBD1 (6 bases). The CDR3 runs 16 residues. Trimming cost V 1 base and J 3 bases, with 15 bases left between them. Looked up from germline, CDR1 is LNHNV and CDR2 is YYDKDF (reference sequence). The DNA for the CDR3 is TGTGCCACCAGCAGAGCTTTTGGGGGCTTGGACTATGGCTACACCTTC. It codes for CATSRAFGGLDYGYTF.

V gene TRBV27 combines with J gene TRBJ1-2; a weak D match, TRBD1 (6 bases). In germline, CDR1 is MNHEY, CDR2 SMNVEV (reference sequence). V was cut by 1 base and J by 6 bases, with 15 bases left in between. The CDR3 length is 15 residues. The CDR3 loop is CASSLWSGVNDGYTF. The CDR3 DNA sequence: TGTGCCAGCAGTTTATGGTCAGGGGTGAACGATGGCTACACCTTC.

The V gene is TRBV5-8, the J gene TRBJ1-2; TRBD1 matches 8 bases. V trimming: 3 bases; J trimming: 4 bases; junction bases outside the gene matches: 14. Germline lookup yields CDR1 SGHTS and CDR2 YDEGEE. The CDR3 sequence is 17 residues long. DNA of the CDR3: TGTGCCAGCAGCTGGGGGCCTGGACAGGGTCAGATCTATGGCTACACCTTC. This translates into CASSWGPGQGQIYGYTF.

The J gene is TRBJ2-5, the V gene TRBV9, with 16 bases fitting TRBD2. Losses at the gene ends were 2 bases for V and 2 bases for J; bases not matched to a gene: 0. The CDR3 runs 16 residues. Germline V gene sequence: CDR1 SGDLS, CDR2 YYNGEE. The CDR3 sequence: CASSVGLAGGQETQYF. CDR3 DNA sequence: TGTGCCAGCAGCGTGGGACTAGCGGGAGGGCAAGAGACCCAGTACTTC.

V and J are TRBV6-1 and TRBJ2-5; tentatively, D is TRBD1 or TRBD2 (5 bases each). CDR1 MNHNS and CDR2 SASEGT come from the germline V gene. CDR3 length: 14 residues. Trimming stripped 7 bases from V and 4 bases from J, with 16 bases between. In nucleotides, the CDR3 is TGTGCCAGCACCCAGAGGGCAGGGAGAGAGACCCAGTACTTC. The encoded protein is CASTQRAGRETQYF.

This clone has just a few counts. The chain joins TRBV5-1 to TRBJ2-2; possible D gene TRBD1, 5 bases. Germline assignment: CDR1 SGHRS and CDR2 YFSETQ. The CDR3 has 14 amino acids. V gave up 1 base and J gave up 6 bases, with 10 bases separating them. Here the CDR3 reads CASSLITGAGELFF. The DNA for the CDR3 is TGCGCCAGCAGCTTGATCACAGGTGCCGGGGAGCTGTTTTTT.

This chain uses TRBV7-9 with TRBJ2-3; D unclear. CDR1 is SEHNR, CDR2 FQNEAQ, per germline (reference sequence). Trimming took off 5 bases at V and 3 bases at J, with 12 bases between the two ends. This CDR3 is built from 14 residues. CDR3 bases: TGTGCCAGCAGCCCATCCTGGGAAACAGATACGCAGTATTTT. It translates to CASSPSWETDTQYF.

This chain links TRBV27 with TRBJ2-1; 14 bases line up with TRBD2. The V segment lost 6 bases and the J segment 9 bases; nucleotides outside the gene matches: 13. CDR1 is MNHEY, CDR2 SMNVEV, per germline (reference sequence). This CDR3 comprises 17 residues. The CDR3 nucleotides are TGTGCCAGCAGCCTAAAACCGGGACTAGCGGGAGTAGGTGAGCAGTTCTTC. Its protein is CASSLKPGLAGVGEQFF.

Notes on this clone: An end of the junction does not agree with germline; a read error may underlie this. The V gene is TRBV18, the J gene TRBJ2-6; D uncertain. This CDR3 is 15 amino acids long. From germline, CDR1 is KGHSH and CDR2 LQKENI. The CDR3: CASSPEVSGANVLTF. In DNA form, the CDR3 reads TGTGCCAGCTCACCAGAGGTATCTGGAGCCAACGTCCTGACTTTC.